What follows are 9 T cell receptor beta chains derived from one specimen sequenced in a study of blood T cell repertoires in COVID-19. TCRdb's copy holds only in-frame clones and misses some; the assay was immunoSEQ multiplex PCR. The sample lists about 220,000 clones, approximately 85% occurring once. Source material: peripheral blood. The receptors originated from a woman in her seventies with COVID-19, enrolled during active disease.

This clone was detected only once. The gene calls are TRBV7-8 and TRBJ1-5; perhaps TRBD1 as D (5 bases). The V end was cut by 1 base, the J end by 5 bases, with 6 bases between. Germline lookup yields CDR1 SGHVS and CDR2 FQNEAQ. The CDR3 is 13 residues long. CDR3 loop: CASSLGRDQPQHF. CDR3 bases: TGTGCCAGCAGCTTAGGCAGGGATCAGCCCCAGCATTTT.

The chain is built from TRBV27 and TRBJ2-3; no clear D gene. CDR3 length equals 13 residues. Per the germline V gene, CDR1 is MNHEY and CDR2 is SMNVEV (reference sequence). Between the trimmed V and J ends, which lost 6 bases and 1 base, there was a span of 8 bases. The CDR3 DNA reads as TGTGCCAGCAGAAGTTCGGGCACAGATACGCAGTATTTT. Protein product: CASRSSGTDTQYF.

The chain has TRBV27 and TRBJ1-1; TRBD1 agrees at 7 bases. The junction had 7 bases not matched to a gene; V was cut back by 3 bases and J by 6 bases. Germline assignment: CDR1 MNHEY and CDR2 SMNVEV (reference sequence). The CDR3 runs to 14 residues. CDR3 nucleotide sequence: TGTGCCAGCAGTTTTGACAGGGTAAGCGCTGAAGCTTTCTTT. Translation gives CASSFDRVSAEAFF.

The chain has TRBV19 and TRBJ1-6; tentatively, D is TRBD1 (6 bases). Germline V gives CDR1 LNHDA, CDR2 SQIVND (reference sequence). Trimming removed 5 bases from V and 7 bases from J, with 9 bases in between. There are 13 residues in the CDR3. CDR3 residues: CASSQGLNSPLHF. Here the CDR3 DNA reads TGTGCCAGTAGTCAGGGGCTCAATTCACCCCTCCACTTT.

The V gene is TRBV11-2, the J gene TRBJ2-1, with 9 positions matching TRBD2. The V gene end was trimmed by 0 bases and the J gene end by 5 bases; junction bases not matched to a gene: 5. This CDR3 is built from 16 residues. Germline CDR1 reads SGHAT; CDR2 reads FQNNGV. The CDR3: CASSLDLASGNNEQFF. CDR3 DNA sequence: TGTGCCAGCAGCTTAGATCTGGCTAGCGGGAACAATGAGCAGTTCTTC. The complete variable domain, with remaining parts taken from reference TRBV11-2 and TRBJ2-1, reads EAGVAQSPRYKIIEKRQSVAFWCNPISGHATLYWYQQILGQGPKLLIQFQNNGVVDDSQLPKDRFSAERLKGVDSTLKIQPAKLEDSAVYLCASSLDLASGNNEQFFGPGTRLTVL.

The V gene is TRBV9, the J gene TRBJ2-7, with D maybe TRBD1 (6 bases). Germline CDR1 SGDLS, CDR2 YYNGEE. The CDR3 spans 14 residues. Between the trimmed V and J ends, which lost 0 bases and 3 bases, there was a span of 10 bases. The chain's CDR3 is CASSVGPGDYEQYF. CDR3 nucleotides: TGTGCCAGCAGCGTAGGGCCAGGGGACTACGAGCAGTACTTC.

V usage is TRBV6-5 and J usage is TRBJ2-1; 12 nucleotides align to TRBD2. The germline CDR1 and CDR2 sequences are MNHEY and SVGAGI. V dropped 6 bases and J dropped 5; count of bases not matched to a gene: 5. The CDR3 has 15 amino acids. The CDR3 DNA sequence: TGTGCCAGCAGCCGACTAGCGGGAGATGACAATGAGCAGTTCTTC. It yields the protein CASSRLAGDDNEQFF.

This clone occurred a few times. CDR3 sequence reads: CASSVVGDRNSPLHF. CDR3 nucleotide sequence: TGTGCCAGCAGCGTAGTAGGGGACAGAAATTCACCCCTCCACTTT. The chain combines TRBV9 with TRBJ1-6; 7 positions agree with TRBD1. The junction had 4 bases not matched to a gene; V was cut back by 0 bases and J by 7 bases. This CDR3 contains 15 residues. CDR1 SGDLS and CDR2 YYNGEE come from the germline V gene.

This clone was found a few times. The J gene is TRBJ1-1, the V gene TRBV2; D perhaps matches TRBD1 (5 bases). There are 14 residues in the CDR3. CDR1 is SNHLY and CDR2 is FYNNEI in the germline V gene. V was cut by 5 bases and J by 0 bases, with 10 bases left in between. The CDR3 nucleotides are TGTGCCAGCAGTTCGACAGTTCTGAACACTGAAGCTTTCTTT. As protein: CASSSTVLNTEAFF.